These 15 T cell receptor beta chains were sequenced from one sample in a study of cytomegalovirus exposure and HLA in healthy donors. With 60 Vbeta and 13 Jbeta primers, the PCR was carried out. Profiled with immunoSEQ multiplex PCR; TCRdb holds only in-frame clones, not every one. The data show about 130,000 clones, around 80% seen once. The sample taken for sequencing was PBMCs. These receptors were collected from a woman aged 40 to 55 in good health and CMV-seronegative.

The chain is built from TRBV2 and TRBJ2-3; 8 bases fit TRBD2. Trimming took 8 bases from V and 5 from J; bases not matched to a gene: 9. Germline values: CDR1 SNHLY, CDR2 FYNNEI. The length of the CDR3 is 14 residues. The CDR3 sequence is CASGIGGAIDTQYF. The CDR3 nucleotides are TGTGCCAGCGGTATCGGGGGGGCCATAGATACGCAGTATTTT.

The chain combines TRBV2 with TRBJ2-2; D is possibly TRBD2 (6 bases). V lost 2 bases, J lost 2 bases, and 12 bases lay in between. CDR1 and CDR2 from the germline V gene are SNHLY and FYNNEI. This CDR3 has 16 amino acids. CDR3 loop: CASSEIGGVNTGELFF. DNA of the CDR3: TGTGCCAGCAGTGAAATCGGGGGAGTTAACACCGGGGAGCTGTTTTTT.

This rearrangement joins TRBV15 to TRBJ2-3; 9 bases agree with TRBD1. The CDR3 has 18 residues. J was trimmed by 3 bases and V by 2 bases; bases with no gene match: 12. Germline loops: CDR1 LNHNV, CDR2 YYDKDF (reference sequence). The CDR3: CATSRSSQTGGITDTQYF. In DNA form, the CDR3 reads TGTGCCACCAGCAGATCCTCGCAGACAGGGGGAATTACAGATACGCAGTATTTT. The whole variable domain, remainder taken from reference TRBV15 and TRBJ2-3, is DAMVIQNPRYQVTQFGKPVTLSCSQTLNHNVMYWYQQKSSQAPKLLFHYYDKDFNNEADTPDNFQSRRPNTSFCFLDIRSPGLGDTAMYLCATSRSSQTGGITDTQYFGPGTRLTVL.

The genes are TRBV7-9 and TRBJ1-3; possible D gene TRBD1, 6 bases. CDR3 length equals 16 residues. Per the germline V gene, CDR1 is SEHNR and CDR2 is FQNEAQ (reference sequence). The ends were cut back, 6 bases at V and 9 bases at J, with 24 bases in the middle. In DNA, the CDR3 is TGTGCCAGCAGACGCGCAGCAGGGGACGGTCTGGGCACCATATATTTT. Encoded protein: CASRRAAGDGLGTIYF.

The V and J genes are TRBV10-3 and TRBJ2-5; D perhaps matches TRBD2 (5 bases). This CDR3 region has 15 residues. The germline V and J ends were trimmed by 4 bases and 5 bases, with 17 bases remaining between them. Looked up from germline, CDR1 is ENHRY and CDR2 is SYGVKD. The CDR3 coding sequence is TGTGCCATCAGTGTGGGCTTACGGGAAGGGGAGACCCAGTACTTC. This gives the protein CAISVGLREGETQYF.

The V gene is TRBV19, the J gene TRBJ2-1; D perhaps matches TRBD2 (5 bases). CDR3 length equals 15 residues. Germline V lookup: CDR1 LNHDA, CDR2 SQIVND (reference sequence). Trimming took 4 bases from V and 8 from J, leaving 18 bases between them. CDR3 coding DNA: TGTGCCAGTAGTAAATCACTAGGGCGTCGCGATGAGCAGTTCTTC. Translated, it gives CASSKSLGRRDEQFF.

V is TRBV9 and J is TRBJ1-6, with 8 positions matching TRBD1. Trimming at V came to 4 bases and at J to 10 bases, leaving 13 bases not matched to a gene. Germline V gene sequence: CDR1 SGDLS, CDR2 YYNGEE. This CDR3 has 16 residues. The CDR3: CASSPLDRGELSPLHF. In DNA, the CDR3 is TGTGCCAGCAGCCCACTAGACAGGGGAGAGCTCTCACCCCTCCACTTT.

The rearrangement links TRBV13 to TRBJ1-2; no reliable D call. Germline V gene sequence: CDR1 PRHDT, CDR2 FYEKMQ (reference sequence). The V end was cut by 3 bases, the J end by 2 bases, with 7 bases between. CDR3 length: 13 amino acids. CDR3 amino acids: CASSFMSNYGYTF. The CDR3, as DNA: TGTGCCAGCAGCTTCATGAGCAACTATGGCTACACCTTC.

The chain couples TRBV27 to TRBJ2-3; tentatively, D is TRBD1 (6 bases). Trimming shortened V by 2 bases and J by 4 bases, and 10 bases separated the two germline ends. CDR1 MNHEY and CDR2 SMNVEV come from the germline V gene (reference sequence). The CDR3 extends over 14 amino acids. The CDR3 coding sequence is TGTGCCAGCAGTTTAACAGGGATCGCAGATACGCAGTATTTT. Protein product: CASSLTGIADTQYF.

The chain uses TRBV2 and TRBJ2-2, with 11 bases aligning to TRBD1. The V gene end was trimmed by 2 bases and the J gene end by 4 bases; junction bases not matched to a gene: 9. This CDR3 contains 18 residues. From germline, CDR1 is SNHLY and CDR2 FYNNEI. The CDR3 DNA reads TGTGCCAGCAGTGAAAGGACATCCGGGACAGGGGGCACCGGGGAGCTGTTTTTT. Residues: CASSERTSGTGGTGELFF.

This clone showed up just a few times. The chain recombines TRBV27 with TRBJ2-7; D not certain. The length of the CDR3 is 16 residues. CDR1 and CDR2 (germline): MNHEY, SMNVEV (reference sequence). The germline V and J ends were trimmed by 8 bases and 0 bases, with 20 bases remaining between them. DNA for the CDR3: TGTGCCAGCCGATCCGCAGGCAAATTGGGCTCCTACGAGCAGTACTTC. Amino acids: CASRSAGKLGSYEQYF.

This clone was seen more than once but under ten times. V and J are TRBV6-5 and TRBJ1-6; tentative D call: TRBD1 (6 bases). CDR1 is MNHEY and CDR2 is SVGAGI in the germline V gene. The ends were cut back, 10 bases at V and 7 bases at J, with 17 bases in the middle. The CDR3 spans 14 residues. The CDR3 DNA reads TGTGCCACCAACTGGGGGCACGGGAATTCACCCCTCCACTTT. Amino acid sequence: CATNWGHGNSPLHF.

The chain is built from TRBV10-1 and TRBJ2-7, with D possibly TRBD1 on 6 matching bases. V lost 4 bases and J 8 bases, leaving 18 bases between the germline ends. The CDR3 has 14 amino acids. CDR1 is WNHNN and CDR2 is SYGVQD in the germline V gene (reference sequence). The DNA for the CDR3 is TGCGCCAGCAGTGTCCCCAGGGGAAGCCACAAGCAGTACTTC. Its protein is CASSVPRGSHKQYF.

This clone appeared a few times. The chain recombines TRBV7-9 with TRBJ1-1; possibly TRBD1 for D (5 bases). The CDR3 length is 12 residues. Deletions cut 3 bases from V and 11 bases from J, with 13 bases between. Germline assignment: CDR1 SEHNR and CDR2 FQNEAQ (reference sequence). The CDR3 loop is CASSFSLGGAFF. The CDR3 nucleotides are TGTGCCAGCAGCTTTAGTTTGGGGGGGGCTTTCTTT.

J is TRBJ1-4 and V is TRBV10-2; 10 bases align to TRBD1. With V trimmed by 9 bases and J by 5 bases, 3 bases remained unmatched. The germline gives CDR1 WSHSY, CDR2 SAAADI. The CDR3 sequence is 13 residues long. The DNA for the CDR3 is TGCGCCAGTAGACAGGGGGCGAATGAAAAACTGTTTTTT. This sequence encodes CASRQGANEKLFF.